The rows below give T cell receptor beta chains drawn from one sample of a study of T cells in Graves' hyperthyroidism and ophthalmopathy. TCRdb re-derived calls from the multiplex PCR reads in MiXCR, one entry per CDR3 protein. The sample lists 450,000 to 700,000 distinct CDR3 sequences; 40% to 55% were seen once. Specimen: peripheral blood or thyroid tissue (not recorded which). Every receptor here comes from an adult woman with Graves' disease, either hyperthyroidism or ophthalmopathy (not recorded which). CDR3s include the opening cysteine and the closing phenylalanine or tryptophan. Each record gives: CDR3 DNA, CDR3 protein, D gene, V gene, J gene, clone size. The D gene is left open where the match is weak. Size values are once, few and many counts, or a class for expanded clones, and some rows have none.

TGTGCCTGCGCGGGAGTAGCGGGAGGGAAAGAGACCCAGTACTTC	CACAGVAGGKETQYF	TRBD2	TRBV7-2	TRBJ2-5	.
TGTGCCACCAGCACTTGGGGCCGGGACAGGGGTGGCTACACCTTC	CATSTWGRDRGGYTF	TRBD1	TRBV15	TRBJ1-2	many
TGTGCCAGCGGATTGAGTAGGCCTCAGCCCCAGCATTTT	CASGLSRPQPQHF	.	TRBV2	TRBJ1-5	.
TGCAGTGCCCAGCCGACAGGGGATACGAATCAGCCCCAGCATTTT	CSAQPTGDTNQPQHF	TRBD1	TRBV20-1	TRBJ1-5	.
TGTGCCAGCGGGCGCTGGGGTCAGGGGTCCTACGAGCAGTACTTC	CASGRWGQGSYEQYF	.	TRBV28	TRBJ2-7	.
TGTGCCACCAGTGCTATCGATTACGACAGGGTTGAGGGCTACACCTTC	CATSAIDYDRVEGYTF	TRBD1	TRBV24-1	TRBJ1-2	.
TGTGCCAGCAGTGCGACAGGGTTGGTCACCGGGGAGCTGTACTTC	CASSATGLVTGELYF	TRBD1	TRBV7-9	TRBJ2-7	.
TGTGCCAGCAGTGGACAGGCTGCCGGGGCCAACGTCCTGACTTTC	CASSGQAAGANVLTF	TRBD1	TRBV6-5	TRBJ2-6	.
TGTGCCAGCAGTTTAACTGACAGGGGGCCGGCGGAGCTGTTTTTT	CASSLTDRGPAELFF	TRBD1	TRBV28	TRBJ2-2	few
TGTGCCAGCAGCCAAGCGCGCAGGGACGAGCAGTACTTC	CASSQARRDEQYF	.	TRBV4-2	TRBJ2-7	many
TGTGCCAGCAGCTTGTGGGGTCAGCCCCAGCATTTT	CASSLWGQPQHF	.	TRBV5-8	TRBJ1-5	many
TGTGCCAGCAGCTTGCCCAGCGTCCGACATTTT	CASSLPSVRHF	.	TRBV5-1	TRBJ1-5	.
TGTGCCAGCAGCCCAGAGGAGCAGGGGCGGCAGCCCCAGCATTTT	CASSPEEQGRQPQHF	.	TRBV7-8	TRBJ1-5	once